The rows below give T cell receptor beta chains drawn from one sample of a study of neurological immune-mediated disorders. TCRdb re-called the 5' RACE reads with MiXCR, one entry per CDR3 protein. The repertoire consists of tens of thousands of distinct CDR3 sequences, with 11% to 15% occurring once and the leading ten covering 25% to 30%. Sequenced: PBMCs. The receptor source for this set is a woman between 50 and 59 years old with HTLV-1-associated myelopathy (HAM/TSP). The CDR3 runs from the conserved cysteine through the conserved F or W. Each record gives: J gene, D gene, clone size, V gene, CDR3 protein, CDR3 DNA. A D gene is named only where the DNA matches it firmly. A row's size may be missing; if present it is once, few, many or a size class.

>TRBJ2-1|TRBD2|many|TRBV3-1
CASSPRRLAGGPGPHNEQFF
TGTGCCAGCAGCCCAAGACGACTAGCGGGGGGCCCCGGTCCCCACAATGAGCAGTTCTTC
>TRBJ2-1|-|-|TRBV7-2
CASSLVGDNEQFF
TGTGCCAGCAGCTTAGTAGGGGACAATGAGCAGTTCTTC
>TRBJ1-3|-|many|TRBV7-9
CASSLVSGGSGNTIYF
TGTGCCAGCAGCTTAGTGTCCGGGGGCAGTGGAAACACCATATATTTT
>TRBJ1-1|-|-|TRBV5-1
CDSCYGTQGTEAFF
TGCGACAGCTGCTATGGAACTCAGGGGACTGAAGCTTTCTTT
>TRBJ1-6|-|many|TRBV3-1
CASSQLGYYNSPLHF
TGTGCCAGCAGCCAACTAGGTTACTATAATTCACCCCTCCACTTT
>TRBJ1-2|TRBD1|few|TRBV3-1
CASSRGQGGNYGYTF
TGTGCCAGCAGCCGAGGACAGGGCGGTAACTATGGCTACACCTTC
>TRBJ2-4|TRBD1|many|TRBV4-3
CASSQDRGSIQYF
TGCGCCAGCAGCCAAGACAGGGGGTCCATTCAGTACTTC
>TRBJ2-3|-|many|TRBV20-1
CSARDAAPGTDTQYF
TGCAGTGCTAGAGATGCGGCGCCCGGCACAGATACGCAGTATTTT
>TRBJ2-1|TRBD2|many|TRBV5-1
CASSLVASGGRNEQFF
TGCGCCAGCAGCTTGGTTGCTAGCGGGGGGCGCAATGAGCAGTTCTTC
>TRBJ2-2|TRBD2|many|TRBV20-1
CSARKGLAGTGELFF
TGCAGTGCTAGAAAGGGACTAGCGGGCACCGGGGAGCTGTTTTTT
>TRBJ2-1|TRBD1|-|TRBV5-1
CARSPGQVTYNEQFF
TGCGCCAGAAGCCCGGGACAGGTCACCTACAATGAGCAGTTCTTC
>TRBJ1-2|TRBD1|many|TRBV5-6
CASSLAGTDSYGYTF
TGTGCCAGCAGCTTGGCCGGGACAGACTCGTATGGCTACACCTTC
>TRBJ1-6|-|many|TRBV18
CASSAEGNSPLHF
TGTGCCAGCTCTGCGGAGGGGAATTCACCCCTCCACTTT
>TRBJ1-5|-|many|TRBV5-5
CASSLTEGSGDQPQHF
TGTGCCAGCAGCTTGACAGAGGGGAGTGGGGATCAGCCCCAGCATTTT
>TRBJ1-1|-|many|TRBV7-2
CASSLALGGDTEAFF
TGTGCCAGCAGCTTAGCGCTAGGAGGGGACACTGAAGCTTTCTTT
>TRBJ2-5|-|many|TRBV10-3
CAISKEGGDGTQYF
TGTGCCATCTCGAAGGAAGGAGGGGACGGGACCCAGTACTTC
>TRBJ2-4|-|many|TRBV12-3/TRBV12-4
CASTLDRGQNIQYF
TGTGCCAGCACTTTGGACCGCGGCCAAAACATTCAGTACTTC